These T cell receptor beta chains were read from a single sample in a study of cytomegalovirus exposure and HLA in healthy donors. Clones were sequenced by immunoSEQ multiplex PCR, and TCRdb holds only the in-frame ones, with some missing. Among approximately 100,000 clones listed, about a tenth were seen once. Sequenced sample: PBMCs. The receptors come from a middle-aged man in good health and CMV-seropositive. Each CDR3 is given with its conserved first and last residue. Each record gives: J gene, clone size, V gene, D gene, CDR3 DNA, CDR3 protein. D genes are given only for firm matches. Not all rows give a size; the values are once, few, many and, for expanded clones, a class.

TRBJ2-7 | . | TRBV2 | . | TGTGCCAGCAGTGTGGAGGGCGGCTACGAGCAGTACTTC | CASSVEGGYEQYF
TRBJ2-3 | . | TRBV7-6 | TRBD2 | TGTGCCAGCAGCGCCCGCGGGGGAGATACGCAGTATTTT | CASSARGGDTQYF
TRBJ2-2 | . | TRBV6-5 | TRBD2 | TGTGCCAGCAGTAGCGGGAGAGACACCGGGGAGCTGTTTTTT | CASSSGRDTGELFF
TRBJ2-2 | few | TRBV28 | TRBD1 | TGTGCCAGCAGTGCGCGGACAGGGGTCGCCGGGGAGCTGTTTTTT | CASSARTGVAGELFF
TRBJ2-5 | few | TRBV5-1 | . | TGCGCCAGCAGCTTGGCGGGGGAGACCCAGTACTTC | CASSLAGETQYF
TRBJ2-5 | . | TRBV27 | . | TGTGCCAGCAGTTTAGTTTTCCAAGAGGCCCAGTACTTC | CASSLVFQEAQYF
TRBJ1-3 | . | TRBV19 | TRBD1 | TGTGCCAGTGCACAGGGGACTGGAAACACCATATATTTT | CASAQGTGNTIYF
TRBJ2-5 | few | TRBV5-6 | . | TGTGCCAGCAGCTATATTAGGGGGGGGACCCAGTACTTC | CASSYIRGGTQYF
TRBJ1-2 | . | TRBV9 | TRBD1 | TGTGCCAGCAGCCGTGGACAGGCCTATGGCTACACCTTC | CASSRGQAYGYTF
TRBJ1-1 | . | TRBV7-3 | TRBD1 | TGTGCCAGCAGCCTTACAGGGGAAGACACTGAAGCTTTCTTT | CASSLTGEDTEAFF
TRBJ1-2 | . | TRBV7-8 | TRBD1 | TGTGCCAGCAGCTTCGGGACAGACCATGGCTACACCTTC | CASSFGTDHGYTF
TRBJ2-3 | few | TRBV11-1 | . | TGTGCCAGCAGCCGCCCCAGCGCGGATACGCAGTATTTT | CASSRPSADTQYF